Detailed here is one T cell receptor beta chain. Its antigen is unknown. The data belong to a study of OX40 agonist ivuxolimab in advanced cancers. Overall study findings and caveats: Doses of 0.1 to 3.0 mg/kg were accompanied by clonal expansion of CD4+ and CD8+ blood T cells by week 6. On average, CD8+ T cells showed a greater number of expanded clones than CD4+.

Trimming left V 5 bases short and J 4 bases short, with 17 bases between. The length of the CDR3 is 15 residues. CDR1 MNHEY and CDR2 SMNVEV come from the germline V gene (reference sequence). Assay: immunoSEQ multiplex PCR; the TCRdb copy retains only in-frame clones and omits some. The data hold some 100,000 clones, with around 90% observed a single time. Sequencing used CD4+ or CD8+ T cells sorted from blood, obtained in a trial of the OX40 agonist ivuxolimab. The clonotype originates from an adult with an advanced solid tumor such as melanoma, head and neck, liver or kidney cancer. The genes are TRBV27 and TRBJ1-2, with D perhaps TRBD1 (6 bases). DNA of the CDR3: TGTGCCAGCAGTCCCATTAGGGGGTACGGCTATGGCTACACCTTC. It encodes CASSPIRGYGYGYTF.